Each of the 9 T cell receptor beta chains below was sequenced from the same sample in a study of CD8 T cells in ankylosing spondylitis. A single record per CDR3 protein comes from TCRdb applying MiXCR to the 5' RACE reads. Among about 840,000 distinct CDR3 sequences, over 9.5% were seen once, and the ten largest hold 0.51%. No antigen is known for these receptors. The study, taken as a whole, reports: A TCR beta motif made of 7 to 9 highly homologous variants seemed typical of ankylosing spondylitis blood.

Sample: blood, either unsorted or a sorted T cell fraction (not recorded which). Receptors were obtained from a male donor with ankylosing spondylitis.

This clonotype was picked up many times. The V call is TRBV5-1, the J call TRBJ1-1; possible D gene TRBD1, 6 bases. Germline CDR1 SGHRS, CDR2 YFSETQ. V lost 0 bases and J lost 4, with 10 bases in between. The CDR3 runs 14 residues. The CDR3 DNA sequence: TGCGCCAGCAGCTTGGACAGGGAGGGCACTGAAGCTTTCTTT. This sequence encodes CASSLDREGTEAFF. Full variable domain (rest looked up from reference TRBV5-1 and TRBJ1-1): KAGVTQTPRYLIKTRGQQVTLSCSPISGHRSVSWYQQTPGQGLQFLFEYFSETQRNKGNFPGRFSGRQFSNSRSEMNVSTLELGDSALYLCASSLDREGTEAFFGQGTRLTVV.

This clonotype occurred a few times. CDR3 in amino acids: CASRATWGKNIQYF. CDR3 bases: TGTGCCAGCAGAGCTACTTGGGGCAAAAACATTCAGTACTTC. The chain is built from TRBV11-2 and TRBJ2-4; no clear D. V dropped 6 bases and J dropped 3 bases, with 12 bases sitting between them. Germline V lookup: CDR1 SGHAT, CDR2 FQNNGV. The CDR3 runs 14 residues.

V and J are TRBV10-3 and TRBJ1-5; tentatively, D is TRBD1 (6 bases). The germline gives CDR1 ENHRY, CDR2 SYGVKD. There are 18 residues in the CDR3. With 0 bases removed from V and 4 bases from J, the gap between germline ends came to 19 bases. CDR3 residues: CAISESDQGMATNQPQHF. The CDR3 DNA follows: TGTGCCATCAGTGAGTCGGACCAGGGGATGGCGACGAATCAGCCCCAGCATTTT.

This clonotype showed up just a few times. The chain joins TRBV20-1 to TRBJ1-2, with D unresolved. V lost 3 bases to trimming and J lost 8 bases, with 13 bases between them. The germline V gene has CDR1 DFQATT and CDR2 SNEGSKA (reference sequence). There are 12 residues in the CDR3. The chain's CDR3 is CSASSDWGGYTF. The CDR3 bases are TGCAGTGCTAGTTCGGACTGGGGAGGCTACACCTTC.

This clonotype was recorded a few times. This CDR3 reads CASSDFWKGRGETQYF. CDR3 sequence (DNA): TGTGCCAGCAGTGACTTCTGGAAGGGTAGGGGAGAGACCCAGTACTTC. This chain joins TRBV6-1 and TRBJ2-5; a possible D gene is TRBD1 (5 bases). Between the trimmed V and J ends, which lost 3 bases and 4 bases, there was a span of 18 bases. The germline V gene has CDR1 MNHNS and CDR2 SASEGT. The CDR3 consists of 16 residues.

There are a few counts of this clonotype. The chain combines TRBV7-3 with TRBJ2-2; D possibly uses TRBD1 or TRBD2 (5 bases each). This CDR3 has 14 residues. Trimming pared 5 bases from V and 7 bases from J, leaving 14 bases between. In germline, CDR1 is SGHTA, CDR2 FQGTGA. Written as DNA, the CDR3 is TGTGCCAGCAGCCCCGGGACCGTGGGCGGGGAGCTGTTTTTT. Amino acid sequence: CASSPGTVGGELFF.

Many counts were recorded for this clonotype. The genes are TRBV4-1 and TRBJ1-1; the D gene is possibly TRBD1 (5 bases). Germline V gene lookup returns CDR1 MGHRA and CDR2 YSYEKL. V lost 2 bases, J lost 5 bases, and 15 bases lay in between. There are 15 residues in the CDR3. CDR3 protein: CASSQFGALATEAFF. CDR3 DNA: TGCGCCAGCAGCCAATTCGGGGCTTTGGCGACTGAAGCTTTCTTT.

This clonotype came up a few times. The chain links TRBV4-3 to TRBJ2-2; D is undetermined. Germline CDR1 is LGHNA and CDR2 is YSLEER. Trimming shortened V by 0 bases and J by 2 bases, and 13 bases separated the two germline ends. The CDR3 runs 17 residues. The CDR3 loop reads CASSQDQPGFNTGELFF. The CDR3 DNA is TGCGCCAGCAGCCAAGATCAGCCAGGATTCAACACCGGGGAGCTGTTTTTT.

This clonotype has a count of ten or more. The chain couples TRBV5-1 to TRBJ1-1; possible D gene TRBD1, 6 bases. V was pared by 4 bases and J by 0 bases, with 13 bases between. The CDR3 extends over 15 amino acids. The germline gives CDR1 SGHRS, CDR2 YFSETQ. CDR3 DNA sequence: TGCGCCAGCAGCACAACCGGGACACTGAACACTGAAGCTTTCTTT. Its translation: CASSTTGTLNTEAFF. The complete variable domain, with remaining parts taken from reference TRBV5-1 and TRBJ1-1, reads KAGVTQTPRYLIKTRGQQVTLSCSPISGHRSVSWYQQTPGQGLQFLFEYFSETQRNKGNFPGRFSGRQFSNSRSEMNVSTLELGDSALYLCASSTTGTLNTEAFFGQGTRLTVV.